These T cell receptor beta chains were read from a single sample in a study of cytomegalovirus exposure and HLA in healthy donors. Generated by immunoSEQ multiplex PCR, the TCRdb table keeps only in-frame clones and is missing some. The repertoire holds about 56,000 clones, with 90% to 97% as singletons. Sequences were obtained from PBMCs. These receptors came from a young woman in good health and CMV-seronegative. Each CDR3 is given with its conserved first and last residue. A D gene is named only where the DNA matches it firmly. Clone size is not always given. Where it is, it says once, few, many or a class for expanded clones.

d_gene,v_gene,abundance,j_gene,CDR3nt,CDR3aa
TRBD1,TRBV13,-,TRBJ1-2,TGTGCCAGCAGCTTAGAGGCAGGGGGCGACGGCTATGGCTACACCTTC,CASSLEAGGDGYGYTF
TRBD1,TRBV10-1,once,TRBJ2-7,TGCGCCAGCAACCGACGGACAGGCCCCCGGCTCTACGAGCAGTACTTC,CASNRRTGPRLYEQYF
-,TRBV7-2,-,TRBJ2-7,TGTGCCAGCAGCTTGGCCTCCTCCTACGAGCAGTACTTC,CASSLASSYEQYF
TRBD1,TRBV5-1,-,TRBJ1-5,TGCGCCAGCAGCTTGGGGGGACAGGGAGGAGAGCCCCAGCATTTT,CASSLGGQGGEPQHF
-,TRBV6-4,-,TRBJ2-6,TGTGCCAGCAGTGAAGAGAGCTCTGGGGCCAACGTCCTGACTTTC,CASSEESSGANVLTF
-,TRBV5-1,-,TRBJ2-3,TGCGCCTCTGGGGGGCTAGCGGCCCCAGGGGGCACAGATACGCAGTATTTT,CASGGLAAPGGTDTQYF
-,TRBV5-1,once,TRBJ1-1,TGCGCCAGCAGCCAACGGACAGCCACTGAAGCTTTCTTT,CASSQRTATEAFF
TRBD2,TRBV7-2,-,TRBJ2-5,TGTGCCAGCAGCACCACTAGCGGGAGAGAAGAGACCCAGTACTTC,CASSTTSGREETQYF
-,TRBV28,once,TRBJ1-1,TGTGCCAGCAGCTACCCCACTGAAGCTTTCTTT,CASSYPTEAFF
-,TRBV4-3,-,TRBJ1-3,TGCGCCAGCAGCCAAACACAGTGGAGAAACACCATATATTTT,CASSQTQWRNTIYF
TRBD1,TRBV27,-,TRBJ1-1,TGTGCCAGCAGTTTAGGGTGGACAGGGGCGAACACTGAAGCTTTCTTT,CASSLGWTGANTEAFF
TRBD1,TRBV18,-,TRBJ1-5,TGTGCCAGCTCCCCCGGGACACAGGGGAAGGGTCAGCCCCAGCATTTT,CASSPGTQGKGQPQHF
-,TRBV9,-,TRBJ2-7,TGTGCCAGCAGCCCCGTCGGCGGGACGTCCTACGAGCAGTACTTC,CASSPVGGTSYEQYF
-,TRBV7-6,-,TRBJ2-5,TGTGCCAGCCGTCGCGGGGCCAAAGAGACCCAGTACTTC,CASRRGAKETQYF
-,TRBV5-1,-,TRBJ2-7,TGCGCCAGCAGCTTGGGGCCGGACAGCCCCTACGAGCAGTACTTC,CASSLGPDSPYEQYF
TRBD2,TRBV29-1,-,TRBJ2-1,TGCAGCGTCCACCGGACTAGCGGGGGCGGTGAGCAGTTCTTC,CSVHRTSGGGEQFF
-,TRBV6-5,-,TRBJ1-5,TGTGCCAGCAGTCACACCTGGACAGCCCAGCCCCAGCATTTT,CASSHTWTAQPQHF
-,TRBV9,-,TRBJ2-2,TGTGCCAGCAGCGCGACCCCAGCGGGCACCGGGGAGCTGTTTTTT,CASSATPAGTGELFF
-,TRBV28,-,TRBJ1-2,TGTGCCAGCACCCCGGCGGGCAGTACTAACTATGGCTACACCTTC,CASTPAGSTNYGYTF
TRBD1,TRBV29-1,-,TRBJ2-3,TGCAGCGCAAAAGACAGGGCAAGCACAGATACGCAGTATTTT,CSAKDRASTDTQYF
-,TRBV28,-,TRBJ2-5,TGTGCCAGCAGTTTATTTGTCGGTAAAGAGACCCAGTACTTC,CASSLFVGKETQYF
-,TRBV5-4,-,TRBJ2-5,TGTGCCAGCACCACGGGCGGAGGGCTCGAAAGAGAGACCCAGTACTTC,CASTTGGGLERETQYF
TRBD2,TRBV7-3,-,TRBJ2-1,TGTGCCAGCAGCCCCCGGGGGGGGCGGTTTAATGAGCAGTTCTTC,CASSPRGGRFNEQFF
TRBD2,TRBV11-2,-,TRBJ2-1,TGTGCCAGCAGCTACACTAGCGTCGATGAGCAGTTCTTC,CASSYTSVDEQFF
TRBD1,TRBV5-1,-,TRBJ1-1,TGCGCCAGCAGCTTGAGACAGGGGCGGGATGAAGCTTTCTTT,CASSLRQGRDEAFF
TRBD2,TRBV6-5,-,TRBJ2-5,TGTGCCAGCAGTTACGACCCGGGGGGAGAGACCCAGTACTTC,CASSYDPGGETQYF